These 17 T cell receptor beta chains originate from one sample sequenced in a study of T cells in Graves' hyperthyroidism and ophthalmopathy. Regions amplified from RNA transcripts were the TCR beta CDR3 regions. With the HTBI primer set, the TCR CDR3 went through a first round of RT-PCR. TCRdb re-derived calls from the multiplex PCR reads in MiXCR, one entry per CDR3 protein. Counted here are 390,000 or so distinct CDR3 sequences, 14% to 15% occurring once; the ten biggest clones make up less than 15%. Sequencing was carried out using blood. Receptor source: a man aged 18 to 30 with Graves' ophthalmopathy.

The chain employs TRBV4-1 and TRBJ2-7; no definite D call. The CDR3 spans 16 residues. Germline V gives CDR1 MGHRA, CDR2 YSYEKL. V was pared by 4 bases and J by 0 bases, with 16 bases between. Written as DNA, the CDR3 is TGCGCCAGCAGCCCCAGCCAGTGGCAGAGCTCCTACGAGCAGTACTTC. Amino acid sequence: CASSPSQWQSSYEQYF.

The CDR3 nucleotides are TGTGCCAGTAGTATAAGCGTGGACAGATTATACGAGCAGTACTTC. Protein sequence: CASSISVDRLYEQYF. The genes are TRBV19 and TRBJ2-7; the D gene is possibly TRBD1 (6 bases). Germline V gene lookup returns CDR1 LNHDA and CDR2 SQIVND (reference sequence). The CDR3 sequence is 15 residues long. V lost 2 bases, J lost 4 bases, and 15 bases lay in between.

In this sample, this clonotype turned up a few times. The V call is TRBV18, the J call TRBJ1-5; possibly TRBD1 for D (5 bases). CDR1 KGHSH and CDR2 LQKENI come from the germline V gene. The CDR3 is 15 amino acids. Trimming removed 3 bases at V and 0 bases at J, with 9 bases between. The CDR3 sequence is CASSPTDYSNQPQHF. The DNA for the CDR3 is TGTGCCAGCTCACCGACAGATTATAGCAATCAGCCCCAGCATTTT.

This clonotype has a count of ten or more. CDR3 DNA: TGTGCCAGCAGCCAGGCAGAGGGGAGCTACGAGCAGTACTTC. It is translated as CASSQAEGSYEQYF. V is TRBV7-9 and J is TRBJ2-7; D tentatively fits TRBD1 or TRBD2 (5 bases each). Trimming pared 5 bases from V and 3 bases from J, leaving 14 bases between. The CDR3 contains 14 residues. Per the germline V gene, CDR1 is SEHNR and CDR2 is FQNEAQ (reference sequence).

This clonotype came up many times. The gene calls are TRBV27 and TRBJ2-7; TRBD2 aligns across 7 bases. The germline CDR1 and CDR2 sequences are MNHEY and SMNVEV (reference sequence). The CDR3 totals 13 residues. Germline trimming cut 6 bases from V and 3 bases from J; bases unmatched to any gene: 5. The CDR3 sequence is CASSGRESYEQYF. The CDR3 coding sequence is TGTGCCAGCAGCGGGCGGGAGAGCTACGAGCAGTACTTC.

This clonotype was recorded at least ten times. The J gene is TRBJ2-3, the V gene TRBV9; TRBD1 is a possible D gene (5 bases). The ends were cut back, 3 bases at V and 2 bases at J, with 13 bases in the middle. CDR3 length equals 15 residues. Looked up from germline, CDR1 is SGDLS and CDR2 is YYNGEE. The CDR3 loop is CASSAATGYTDTQYF. As DNA, the CDR3 is TGTGCCAGCAGCGCAGCCACAGGATACACAGATACGCAGTATTTT.

This clonotype was seen repeatedly, ten times or more. The CDR3 DNA follows: TGTGCCAGCAGCCCTTTCCGGGGCCCCTACGAGCAGTACTTC. It translates to CASSPFRGPYEQYF. The V gene is TRBV3-1, the J gene TRBJ2-7, with D possibly being TRBD1 or TRBD2 (5 bases each). The CDR3 length is 14 residues. The V end was cut by 4 bases, the J end by 2 bases, with 12 bases between. Germline assignment: CDR1 LGHDT and CDR2 YNNKEL (reference sequence).

There are a few counts of this clonotype. The chain couples TRBV29-1 to TRBJ2-3; 10 nucleotides align to TRBD2. Germline-derived CDR1 and CDR2 are SQVTM and ANQGSEA. The CDR3 covers 14 residues. V lost 3 bases, J lost 5 bases, and 5 bases stayed unmatched. The CDR3 DNA reads TGCAGCGTTGAGGCTAGCGGGAGTGTAGATACGCAGTATTTT. Translation gives CSVEASGSVDTQYF.

This clonotype was counted ten times or more. The genes are TRBV2 and TRBJ1-5; D remains ambiguous. Looked up from germline, CDR1 is SNHLY and CDR2 is FYNNEI. The CDR3 runs to 12 residues. V was shortened by 6 bases and J by 9 bases, with 12 bases between the two germline ends. The CDR3, as DNA: TGTGCCAGCAGCGAAATAACGGTGCCCCAGCATTTT. Its translation is CASSEITVPQHF.

This clonotype was seen many times. This chain joins TRBV4-1 and TRBJ1-2; no reliable D call. Germline assignment: CDR1 MGHRA and CDR2 YSYEKL. CDR3 length: 15 amino acids. V lost 0 bases and J 2 bases, leaving 10 bases between the germline ends. The CDR3 region has the DNA TGCGCCAGCAGCCAAGATGATCGAGAAAACTATGGCTACACCTTC. Translation: CASSQDDRENYGYTF.

The sample holds a few counts of this clonotype. The chain is built from TRBV15 and TRBJ2-7; D possibly uses TRBD1 or TRBD2 (6 bases each). From germline, CDR1 is LNHNV and CDR2 YYDKDF (reference sequence). The V and J ends lost 0 bases and 4 bases respectively, with 22 bases between them. CDR3 length: 18 residues. The CDR3 DNA reads as TGTGCCACCAGCAGAGATCTGGGGGGCAGGGGAGTAGGGTACGAGCAGTACTTC. Translated: CATSRDLGGRGVGYEQYF.

A few counts support this clonotype. The chain uses TRBV4-1 and TRBJ1-5, with 10 bases aligning to TRBD1. Germline trimming cut 4 bases from V and 0 bases from J; bases unmatched to any gene: 12. CDR3 size: 19 residues. Germline CDR1 and CDR2: MGHRA and YSYEKL. The CDR3 DNA reads TGCGCCAGCAGCCTTCAAGGAAGGGACAGGGGCTATAGCAATCAGCCCCAGCATTTT. Translation: CASSLQGRDRGYSNQPQHF.

This clonotype has at least ten counts. The chain combines TRBV12-3 or TRBV12-4 with TRBJ2-5; D possibly corresponds to TRBD2 (5 bases). Trimming stripped 5 bases from V and 4 bases from J, with 17 bases between. There are 15 residues in the CDR3. As DNA, the CDR3 is TGTGCCAGCAGTCCGATAAGTCGTGGGAGAGAGACCCAGTACTTC. It translates to CASSPISRGRETQYF.

This clonotype came up many times. This chain connects TRBV6-1 to TRBJ2-1; a possible D gene is TRBD1 (6 bases). With 3 bases removed from V and 8 bases from J, the gap between germline ends came to 17 bases. The CDR3 is made up of 15 amino acids. Looked up from germline, CDR1 is MNHNS and CDR2 is SASEGT. The CDR3 DNA reads TGTGCCAGCAGTGAGGGGCAGGGGTTTATGGATGAGCAGTTCTTC. Translating it yields CASSEGQGFMDEQFF.

Many counts were recorded for this clonotype. This rearrangement joins TRBV12-3 or TRBV12-4 to TRBJ1-6; 7 bases align to TRBD1. This CDR3 has 15 amino acids. V was clipped by 0 bases and J by 6 bases; unmatched bases: 2. The chain's CDR3 is CASSLADRVNSPLHF. DNA for the CDR3: TGTGCCAGCAGTTTAGCCGACAGGGTTAATTCACCCCTCCACTTT.

This clonotype was detected many times. The chain has TRBV6-1 and TRBJ1-4, with D possibly matching TRBD1 (6 bases). Germline lookup yields CDR1 MNHNS and CDR2 SASEGT. This CDR3 spans 13 amino acids. V lost 6 bases to trimming and J lost 8 bases, with 13 bases between them. For the CDR3, the DNA is TGTGCCAGCAGCCAGGGGTTTCGCGAAAAACTGTTTTTT. Residues: CASSQGFREKLFF.

Notes on this clonotype: This may be a read error, as it is one base from a much larger clone. V usage is TRBV9 and J usage is TRBJ2-7, with 14 nucleotides matching TRBD2. This CDR3 comprises 19 residues. The V gene's germline CDR1 is SGDLS and CDR2 YYNGEE. V lost 3 bases and J lost 7; bases outside the gene matches: 18. DNA of the CDR3: TGTGCCAGCAGCGAGGGGGGACTAGCGGGAGAATATGGTAGGAATGAGCAGTACTTC. Amino acids: CASSEGGLAGEYGRNEQYF.